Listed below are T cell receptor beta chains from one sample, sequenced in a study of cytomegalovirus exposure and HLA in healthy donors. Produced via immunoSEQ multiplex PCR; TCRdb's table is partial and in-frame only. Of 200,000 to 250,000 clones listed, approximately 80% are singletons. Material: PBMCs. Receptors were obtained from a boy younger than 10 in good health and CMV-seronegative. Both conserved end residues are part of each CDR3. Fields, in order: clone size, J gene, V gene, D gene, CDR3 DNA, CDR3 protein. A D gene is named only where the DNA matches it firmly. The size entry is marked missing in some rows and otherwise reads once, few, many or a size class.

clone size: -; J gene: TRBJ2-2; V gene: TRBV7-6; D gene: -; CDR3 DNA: TGTGCCAGCAGCCCCCAGGCAGGGACGAACACCGGGGAGCTGTTTTTT; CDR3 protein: CASSPQAGTNTGELFF
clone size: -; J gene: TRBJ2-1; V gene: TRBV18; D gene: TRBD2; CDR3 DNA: TGTGCCAGCTCACCATCTAGCGGGAGGTACAATGAGCAGTTCTTC; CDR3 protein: CASSPSSGRYNEQFF
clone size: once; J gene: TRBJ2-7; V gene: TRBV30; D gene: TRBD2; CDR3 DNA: TGTGCCTGGAGTGCCCGACTAGCGGGAAGCTACGAGCAGTACTTC; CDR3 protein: CAWSARLAGSYEQYF
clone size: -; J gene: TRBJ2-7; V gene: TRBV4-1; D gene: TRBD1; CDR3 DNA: TGCGCCAGCAGCTGGGGAGGACAGGGGGCGTGGGAGCAGTACTTC; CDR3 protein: CASSWGGQGAWEQYF
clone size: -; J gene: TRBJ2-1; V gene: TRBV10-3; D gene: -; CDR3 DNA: TGTGCCATCAGCCGTAATGACAATGAGCAGTTCTTC; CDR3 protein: CAISRNDNEQFF
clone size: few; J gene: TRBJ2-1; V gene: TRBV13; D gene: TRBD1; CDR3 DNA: TGTGCCAGCAGCCCCGGACAGGGTTACAATGAGCAGTTCTTC; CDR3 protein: CASSPGQGYNEQFF
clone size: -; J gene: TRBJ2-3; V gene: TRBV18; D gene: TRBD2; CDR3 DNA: TGTGCCAGCTCACTCGGGACTAGCGGTAGCACAGATACGCAGTATTTT; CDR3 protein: CASSLGTSGSTDTQYF
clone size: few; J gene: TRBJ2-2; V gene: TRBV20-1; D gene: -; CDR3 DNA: TGCAGTGCTACAGGGACCGGGGAGCTGTTTTTT; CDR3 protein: CSATGTGELFF
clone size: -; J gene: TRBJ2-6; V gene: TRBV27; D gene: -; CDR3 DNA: TGTGCCAGCAGCCTGAAGAGCTCTGGGGCCAACGTCCTGACTTTC; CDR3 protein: CASSLKSSGANVLTF
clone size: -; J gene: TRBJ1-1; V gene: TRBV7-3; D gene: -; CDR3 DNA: TGTGCCAGCAGCTTAATTTTAATGGCAGGGTGGGGCACTGAAGCTTTCTTT; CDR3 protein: CASSLILMAGWGTEAFF
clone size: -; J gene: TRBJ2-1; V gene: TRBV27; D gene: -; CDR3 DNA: TGTGCCAGCAAACCCTCAGCCCGGAGCAATGAGCAGTTCTTC; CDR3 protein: CASKPSARSNEQFF
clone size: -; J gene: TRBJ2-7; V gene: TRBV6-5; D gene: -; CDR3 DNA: TGTGCCAGCAGGATGGGGGGGCCCTACGAGCAGTACTTC; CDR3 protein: CASRMGGPYEQYF
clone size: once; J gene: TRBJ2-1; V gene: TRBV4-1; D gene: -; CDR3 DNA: TGCGCCAGCAGCCTTGTTCCAGGCCAAAGCTCCTACAATGAGCAGTTCTTC; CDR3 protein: CASSLVPGQSSYNEQFF
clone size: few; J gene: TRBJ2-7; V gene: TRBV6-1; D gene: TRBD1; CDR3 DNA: TGTGCCAGTCTTTTTGGGACAGGTTCCTACGAGCAGTACTTC; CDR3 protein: CASLFGTGSYEQYF
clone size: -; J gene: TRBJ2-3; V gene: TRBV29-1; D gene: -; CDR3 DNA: TGCAGCGTTAGCCCAGATACGCAGTATTTT; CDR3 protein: CSVSPDTQYF
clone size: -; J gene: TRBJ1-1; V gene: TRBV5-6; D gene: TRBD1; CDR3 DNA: TGTGCCAGCAGGTGGGGACAGGGAACCCGTGAAGCTTTCTTT; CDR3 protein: CASRWGQGTREAFF
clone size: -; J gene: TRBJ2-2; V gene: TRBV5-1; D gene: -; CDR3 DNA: TGCGCCAGCAGCTTGGCTATAGGACAAAACACCGGGGAGCTGTTTTTT; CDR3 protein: CASSLAIGQNTGELFF
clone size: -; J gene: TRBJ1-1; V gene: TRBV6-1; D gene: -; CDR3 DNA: TGTGCCAGCAGTGAACTAGGGAGTACGGGTGAAGCTTTCTTT; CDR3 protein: CASSELGSTGEAFF
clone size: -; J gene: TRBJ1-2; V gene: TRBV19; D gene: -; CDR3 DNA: TGTGCCAGTAATGAGGGTGGTGGCTACACCTTC; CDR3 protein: CASNEGGGYTF
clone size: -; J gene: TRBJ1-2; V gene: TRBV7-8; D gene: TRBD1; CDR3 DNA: TGTGCCAGCAGCTCGGGACAGCTCTATGGCTACACCTTC; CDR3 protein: CASSSGQLYGYTF
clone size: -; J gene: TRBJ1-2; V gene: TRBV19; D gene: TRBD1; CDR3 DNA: TGTGCCAGTAGTGACGACAGGGAAGTTATCTATGGCTACACCTTC; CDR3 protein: CASSDDREVIYGYTF
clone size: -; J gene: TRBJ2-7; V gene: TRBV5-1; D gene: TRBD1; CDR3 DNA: TGCGCCAGCAGCGGGAGGGACAGGGGGTCCGAGCAGTACTTC; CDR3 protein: CASSGRDRGSEQYF
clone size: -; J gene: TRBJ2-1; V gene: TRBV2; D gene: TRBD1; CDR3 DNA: TGTGCCAGCGACAGGGGGCTGGAGAATGAGCAGTTCTTC; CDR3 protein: CASDRGLENEQFF
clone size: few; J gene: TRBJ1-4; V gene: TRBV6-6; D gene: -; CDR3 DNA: TGTGCCAGCAGATCCCAGGGTGTAACCACCGAAAAACTGTTTTTT; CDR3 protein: CASRSQGVTTEKLFF
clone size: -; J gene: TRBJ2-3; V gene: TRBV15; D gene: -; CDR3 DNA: TGTGCCACCAGCAGCCCCGGAACTACCCAGGATACGCAGTATTTT; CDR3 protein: CATSSPGTTQDTQYF
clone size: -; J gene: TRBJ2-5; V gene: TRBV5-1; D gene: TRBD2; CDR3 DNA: TGCGCCAGCAGCTTGGGGCCTAGCGGGGGGCCGACAGAGACCCAGTACTTC; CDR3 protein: CASSLGPSGGPTETQYF
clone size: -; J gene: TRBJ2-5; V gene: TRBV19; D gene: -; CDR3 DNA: TGTGCCAGTAGTATTCCAGCGGACCAAGAGACCCAGTACTTC; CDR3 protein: CASSIPADQETQYF
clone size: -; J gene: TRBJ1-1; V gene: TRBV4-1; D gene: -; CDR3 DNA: TGCGCCAGCAGCCAAGGCCTCATCCAGGGCCACACTGAAGCTTTCTTT; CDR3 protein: CASSQGLIQGHTEAFF
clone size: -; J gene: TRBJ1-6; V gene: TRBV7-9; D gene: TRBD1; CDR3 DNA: TGTGCCAGCAGCGTAGACAGGGGGATTAACTCACCCCTCCACTTT; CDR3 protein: CASSVDRGINSPLHF
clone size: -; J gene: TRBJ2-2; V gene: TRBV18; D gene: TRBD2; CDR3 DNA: TGTGCCAGCTCACCATTGCGGGAGCAAGCCGGGGAGCTGTTTTTT; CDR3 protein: CASSPLREQAGELFF
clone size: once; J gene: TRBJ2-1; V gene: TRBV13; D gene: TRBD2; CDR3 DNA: TGTGCCAGCAGCCCAGCGGCTAGCGGGGGGCATGAGCAGTTCTTC; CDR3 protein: CASSPAASGGHEQFF
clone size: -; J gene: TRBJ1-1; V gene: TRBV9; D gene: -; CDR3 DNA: TGTGCCAGCAGCGCAGGGTCCAGCACTGAAGCTTTCTTT; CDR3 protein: CASSAGSSTEAFF
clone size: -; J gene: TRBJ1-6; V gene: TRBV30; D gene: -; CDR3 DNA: TGTGCCTGGAGTGTACTGGCCGGAGAAGCCCTCCACTTT; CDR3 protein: CAWSVLAGEALHF
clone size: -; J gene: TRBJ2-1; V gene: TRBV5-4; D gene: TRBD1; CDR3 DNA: TGTGCCAGCAGCGTCGGGACAGGGGGCCCAGAGCAGTTCTTC; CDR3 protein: CASSVGTGGPEQFF
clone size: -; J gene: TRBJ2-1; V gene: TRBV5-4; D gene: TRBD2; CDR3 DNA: TGTGCCAGCAGCTTGGAGGGGGCGGGGGGGTACAATGAGCAGTTCTTC; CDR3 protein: CASSLEGAGGYNEQFF
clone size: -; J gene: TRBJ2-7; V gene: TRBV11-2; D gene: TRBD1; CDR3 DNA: TGTGCCAGCAGCTTAGATTCCGGGACAGGATTCTCCTACGAGCAGTACTTC; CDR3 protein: CASSLDSGTGFSYEQYF
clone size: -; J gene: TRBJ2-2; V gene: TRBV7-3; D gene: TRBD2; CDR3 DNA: TGTGCCAGCAGCGCGACTAGCGGAAACACCGGGGAGCTGTTTTTT; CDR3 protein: CASSATSGNTGELFF
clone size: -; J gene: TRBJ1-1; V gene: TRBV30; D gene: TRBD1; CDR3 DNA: TGTGCCTGGAGTGACCCGGGACAGTTTGAAGCTTTCTTT; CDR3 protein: CAWSDPGQFEAFF
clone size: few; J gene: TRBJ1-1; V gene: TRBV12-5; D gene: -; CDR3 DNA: TGTGCTAGTGGGGGACTAGGAGGAGCTGAAGCTTTCTTT; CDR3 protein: CASGGLGGAEAFF
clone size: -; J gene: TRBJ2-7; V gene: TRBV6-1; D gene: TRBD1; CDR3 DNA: TGTGCCAGCAGTGTAACGTGGACAGGGAAAAACCACGAGCAGTACTTC; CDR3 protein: CASSVTWTGKNHEQYF
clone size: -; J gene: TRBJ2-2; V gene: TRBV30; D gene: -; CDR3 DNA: TGTGCCTGGGGAGACGAGGTATCGAACACCGGGGAGCTGTTTTTT; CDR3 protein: CAWGDEVSNTGELFF
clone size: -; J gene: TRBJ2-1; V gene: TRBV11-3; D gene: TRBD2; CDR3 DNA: TGTGCCAGCAGTTCCGGACTAGCGGGGAACAATGAGCAGTTCTTC; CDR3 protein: CASSSGLAGNNEQFF
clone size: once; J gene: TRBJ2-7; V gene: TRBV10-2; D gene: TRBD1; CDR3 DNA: TGCGCCAGCAGCAGACAGGGGGTCACCTACGAGCAGTACTTC; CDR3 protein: CASSRQGVTYEQYF
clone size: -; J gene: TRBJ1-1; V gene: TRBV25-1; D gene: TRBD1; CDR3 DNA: TGTGCCAGCAGCAGGGGGTACACTGAAGCTTTCTTT; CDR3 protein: CASSRGYTEAFF
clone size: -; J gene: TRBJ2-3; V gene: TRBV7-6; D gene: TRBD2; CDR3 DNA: TGTGCCAGCAGCTTAGTAGCGGGCGGGGATTTAGATACGCAGTATTTT; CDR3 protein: CASSLVAGGDLDTQYF
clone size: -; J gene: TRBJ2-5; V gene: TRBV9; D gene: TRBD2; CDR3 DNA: TGTGCCAGCAGCGGGAGCGGGGCACAAGAGACCCAGTACTTC; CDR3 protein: CASSGSGAQETQYF
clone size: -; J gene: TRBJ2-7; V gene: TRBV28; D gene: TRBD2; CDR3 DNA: TGTGCCAGCAGTTTACCCCAACTAGCGGGGGTGGACGAGCAGTACTTC; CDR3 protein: CASSLPQLAGVDEQYF
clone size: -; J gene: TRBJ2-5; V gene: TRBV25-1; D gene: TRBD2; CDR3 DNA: TGTGCCAGCAGTGAACCTGGGGGGGTCGTAGAGACCCAGTACTTC; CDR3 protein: CASSEPGGVVETQYF
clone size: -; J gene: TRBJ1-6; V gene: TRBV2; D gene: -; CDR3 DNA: TGTGCCAGCATTGGACAGATAAAACCCCTCCACTTT; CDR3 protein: CASIGQIKPLHF
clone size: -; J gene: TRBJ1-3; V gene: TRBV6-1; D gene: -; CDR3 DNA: TGTGCCAGCTGGAGGGCGCTGGAAAACACCATATATTTT; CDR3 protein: CASWRALENTIYF
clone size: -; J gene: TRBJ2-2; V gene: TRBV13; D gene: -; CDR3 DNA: TGTGCCAGCAGACCGGACAGTAACACCGGGGAGCTGTTTTTT; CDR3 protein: CASRPDSNTGELFF